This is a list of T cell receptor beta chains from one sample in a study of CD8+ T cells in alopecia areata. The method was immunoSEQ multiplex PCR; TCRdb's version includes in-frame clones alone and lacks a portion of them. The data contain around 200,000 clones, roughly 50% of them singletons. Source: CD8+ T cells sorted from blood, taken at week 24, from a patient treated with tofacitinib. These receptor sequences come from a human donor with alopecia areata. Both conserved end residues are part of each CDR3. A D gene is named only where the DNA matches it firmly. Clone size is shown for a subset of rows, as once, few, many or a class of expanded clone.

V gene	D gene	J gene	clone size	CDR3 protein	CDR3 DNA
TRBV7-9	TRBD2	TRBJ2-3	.	CASSSLAGGPVDTQYF	TGTGCCAGCAGCTCCCTAGCGGGGGGGCCTGTAGATACGCAGTATTTT
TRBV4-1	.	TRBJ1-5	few	CASSQEDGNQPQHF	TGCGCCAGCAGCCAAGAAGATGGCAATCAGCCCCAGCATTTT
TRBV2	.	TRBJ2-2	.	CASSSGTSNTGELFF	TGTGCCAGCAGTTCCGGGACATCGAACACCGGGGAGCTGTTTTTT
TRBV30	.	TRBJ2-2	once	CAWRGDTGELFF	TGTGCCTGGAGAGGGGACACCGGGGAGCTGTTTTTT
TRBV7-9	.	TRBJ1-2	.	CASSLIQGTEGYTF	TGTGCCAGCAGCTTAATCCAGGGCACGGAGGGCTACACCTTC
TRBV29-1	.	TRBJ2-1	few	CSVVEGGLSYNEQFF	TGCAGCGTGGTGGAGGGGGGGCTCTCCTACAATGAGCAGTTCTTC
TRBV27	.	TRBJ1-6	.	CASSLGSSPLHF	TGTGCCAGCAGTTTAGGGTCCTCACCCCTCCACTTT
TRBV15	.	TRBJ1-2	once	CATSRDPVDINYGYTF	TGTGCCACCAGCAGAGATCCAGTAGACATTAACTATGGCTACACCTTC
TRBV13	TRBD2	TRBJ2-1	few	CASSRGLAVYNEQFF	TGTGCCAGCAGCCGGGGACTAGCGGTCTACAATGAGCAGTTCTTC
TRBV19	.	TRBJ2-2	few	CASTNTGELFF	TGTGCCAGTACGAACACCGGGGAGCTGTTTTTT
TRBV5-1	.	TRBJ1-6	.	CASTRTGQSPLHF	TGCGCCAGCACCCGGACGGGGCAATCACCCCTCCACTTT
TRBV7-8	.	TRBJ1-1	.	CASSLGAGSEAFF	TGTGCCAGCAGCTTAGGGGCAGGGTCTGAAGCTTTCTTT
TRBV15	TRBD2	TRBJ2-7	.	CATSRGSSGEQYF	TGTGCCACCAGCAGAGGGTCTAGCGGAGAGCAGTACTTC
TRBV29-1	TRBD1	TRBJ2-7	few	CSVEDREGREQYF	TGCAGCGTTGAGGACAGGGAAGGGCGCGAGCAGTACTTC
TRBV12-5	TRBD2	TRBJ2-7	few	CATAGVGGQYF	TGTGCTACCGCGGGAGTTGGGGGGCAGTACTTC
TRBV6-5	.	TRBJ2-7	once	CASRDRYYEQYF	TGTGCCAGCAGGGACAGATACTACGAGCAGTACTTC
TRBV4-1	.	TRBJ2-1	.	CASSQYGSYNEQFF	TGCGCCAGCAGCCAATACGGCAGCTACAATGAGCAGTTCTTC
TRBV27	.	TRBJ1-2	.	CASSPLGSRVDGYTF	TGTGCCAGCAGTCCCTTAGGGAGCAGGGTAGACGGCTACACCTTC
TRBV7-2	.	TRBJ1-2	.	CASSFSGPPYGYTF	TGTGCCAGCAGCTTTTCGGGACCTCCCTATGGCTACACCTTC
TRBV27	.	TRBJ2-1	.	CASSTRQRRSYNEQFF	TGTGCCAGCAGTACCCGACAGCGACGCTCCTACAATGAGCAGTTCTTC
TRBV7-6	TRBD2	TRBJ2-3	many	CASSLGEGYTDTQYF	TGTGCCAGCAGCTTAGGGGAGGGGTACACAGATACGCAGTATTTT
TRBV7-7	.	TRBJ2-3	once	CASSFGRSSTDTQYF	TGTGCCAGCAGCTTCGGGCGTTCTAGCACAGATACGCAGTATTTT
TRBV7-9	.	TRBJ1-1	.	CASSFAEAFF	TGTGCCAGCAGCTTCGCTGAAGCTTTCTTT
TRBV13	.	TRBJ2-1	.	CASSLSPGGGFF	TGTGCCAGCAGCTTATCACCCGGAGGGGGATTCTTC
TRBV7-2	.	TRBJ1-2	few	CASSFQTASNYGYTF	TGTGCCAGCAGCTTCCAGACGGCCTCTAACTATGGCTACACCTTC
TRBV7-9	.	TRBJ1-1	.	CASSQGQPNTEAFF	TGTGCCAGCAGCCAAGGACAGCCGAACACTGAAGCTTTCTTT
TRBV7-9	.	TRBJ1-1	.	CASSRTAEAFF	TGTGCCAGCAGCCGGACGGCTGAAGCTTTCTTT
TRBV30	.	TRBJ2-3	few	CAWRDGDAQYF	TGTGCCTGGAGGGATGGAGATGCGCAGTATTTT
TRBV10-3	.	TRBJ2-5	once	CAISGSDDGAETQYF	TGTGCCATCAGTGGGTCGGACGATGGGGCAGAGACCCAGTACTTC
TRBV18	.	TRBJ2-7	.	CASSPQENYEQYF	TGTGCCAGCTCACCCCAGGAGAATTACGAGCAGTACTTC
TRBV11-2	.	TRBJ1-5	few	CASSLWSNQPQHF	TGTGCCAGCAGCTTATGGAGCAATCAGCCCCAGCATTTT
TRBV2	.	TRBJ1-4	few	CASRASNREKLFF	TGTGCCAGCAGGGCCAGCAATAGGGAAAAACTGTTTTTT
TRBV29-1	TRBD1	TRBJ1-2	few	CSGAPTGESGYTF	TGCAGCGGCGCCCCGACAGGGGAAAGTGGCTACACCTTC
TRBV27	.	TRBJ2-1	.	CASKKGGNEQFF	TGTGCCAGCAAAAAGGGGGGGAATGAGCAGTTCTTC
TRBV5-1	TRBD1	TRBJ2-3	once	CASSLTQGDSTDTQYF	TGCGCCAGCAGCCTAACACAGGGGGATAGCACAGATACGCAGTATTTT
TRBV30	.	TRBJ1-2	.	CAWSVGQGYGYTF	TGTGCCTGGAGTGTAGGGCAGGGATATGGCTACACCTTC
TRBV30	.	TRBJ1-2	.	CAWSVGTAKTF	TGTGCCTGGAGTGTAGGGACTGCTAAGACCTTC
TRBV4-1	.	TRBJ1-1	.	CASSLWRGNTEAFF	TGCGCCAGCAGCCTGTGGCGGGGGAACACTGAAGCTTTCTTT
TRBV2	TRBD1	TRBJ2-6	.	CASMSRDRDSGANVLTF	TGTGCCAGCATGTCTCGGGACAGAGACTCTGGGGCCAACGTCCTGACTTTC
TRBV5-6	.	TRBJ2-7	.	CASSHGQSEQYF	TGTGCCAGCAGCCATGGACAGAGCGAGCAGTACTTC
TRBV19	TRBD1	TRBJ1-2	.	CASRTTGGTNYGYTF	TGTGCCAGTAGAACTACAGGGGGAACTAACTATGGCTACACCTTC
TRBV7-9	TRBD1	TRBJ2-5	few	CASSFRDSRQLRQETQYF	TGTGCCAGCAGCTTCCGGGACAGCAGGCAACTCCGGCAAGAGACCCAGTACTTC
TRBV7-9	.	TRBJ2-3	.	CASSLGDPGADTQYF	TGTGCCAGCAGCTTAGGGGACCCGGGCGCGGATACGCAGTATTTT
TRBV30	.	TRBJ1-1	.	CAWSVPSKAPPNTEAFF	TGTGCCTGGAGTGTTCCCTCGAAGGCGCCCCCTAACACTGAAGCTTTCTTT